This TCR beta chain was sequenced in a study of Graves' ophthalmopathy and Graves' hyperthyroidism. The study amplified TCR beta CDR3 regions using RNA transcripts. The workflow started with a first-round RT-PCR run with HTBI primers and then moved on to a second-round multiplex PCR. Via MiXCR, TCRdb re-called the multiplex PCR reads, giving one row per CDR3 protein. The table records hundreds of thousands of distinct CDR3 sequences, 22% of them present only once. Study-wide results and limits: Researchers report that a 13-signature model separated ophthalmopathy from stable hyperthyroidism, posting about 90% sensitivity and more than 70% specificity. Blood samples also showed most expanded thyroid clonotypes exceeding 0.001 frequency.

V gave up 2 bases and J gave up 6 bases, with 8 bases separating them. Germline V gives CDR1 MDHEN, CDR2 SYDVKM. The CDR3 has 13 residues. A word on this clonotype: Its antigen is not known.

The specimen was peripheral blood. The V call is TRBV28, the J call TRBJ1-5; no clear D gene. This sequence was found in a woman aged 18-29 years with stable Graves' hyperthyroidism. Some clones in this sample may be carry-over from other donors' samples. Here the CDR3 DNA reads TGTGCCAGCAGTTTACCCCCGCTTCAGCCCCAGCATTTT. Translating it yields CASSLPPLQPQHF.